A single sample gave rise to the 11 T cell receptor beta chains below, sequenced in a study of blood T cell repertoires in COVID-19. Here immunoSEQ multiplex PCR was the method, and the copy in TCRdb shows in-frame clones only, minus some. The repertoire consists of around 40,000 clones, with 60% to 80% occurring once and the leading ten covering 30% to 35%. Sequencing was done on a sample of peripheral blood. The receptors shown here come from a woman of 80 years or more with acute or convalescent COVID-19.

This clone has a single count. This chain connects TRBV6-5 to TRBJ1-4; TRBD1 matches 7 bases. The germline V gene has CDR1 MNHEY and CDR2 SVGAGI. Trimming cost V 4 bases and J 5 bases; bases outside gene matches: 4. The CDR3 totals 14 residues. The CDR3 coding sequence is TGTGCCAGCAGTTCCGGGACAGCAAATGAAAAACTGTTTTTT. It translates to CASSSGTANEKLFF.

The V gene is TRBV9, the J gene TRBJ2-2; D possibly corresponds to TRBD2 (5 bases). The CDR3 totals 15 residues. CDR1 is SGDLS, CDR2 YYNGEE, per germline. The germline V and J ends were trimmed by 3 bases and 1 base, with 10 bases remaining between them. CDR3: CASSARLLNTGELFF. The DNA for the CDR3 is TGTGCCAGCAGCGCCCGACTATTGAACACCGGGGAGCTGTTTTTT.

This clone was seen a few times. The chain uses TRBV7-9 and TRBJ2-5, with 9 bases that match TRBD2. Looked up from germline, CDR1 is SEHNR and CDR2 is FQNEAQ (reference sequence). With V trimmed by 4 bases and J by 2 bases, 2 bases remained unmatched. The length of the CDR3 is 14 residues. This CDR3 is CASSSLAGQETQYF. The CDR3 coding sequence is TGTGCCAGCAGCTCTCTAGCGGGACAAGAGACCCAGTACTTC.

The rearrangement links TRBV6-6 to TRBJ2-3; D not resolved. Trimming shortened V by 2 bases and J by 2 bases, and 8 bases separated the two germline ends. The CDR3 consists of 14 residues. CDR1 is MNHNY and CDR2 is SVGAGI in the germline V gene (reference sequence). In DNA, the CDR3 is TGTGCCAGCAGTTACAGAGGCACCACAGATACGCAGTATTTT. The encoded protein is CASSYRGTTDTQYF.

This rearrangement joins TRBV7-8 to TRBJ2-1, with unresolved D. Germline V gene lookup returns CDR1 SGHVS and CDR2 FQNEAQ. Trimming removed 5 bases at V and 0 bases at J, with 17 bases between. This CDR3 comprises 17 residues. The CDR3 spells CASSPQAGESSYNEQFF. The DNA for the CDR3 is TGTGCCAGCAGCCCCCAAGCAGGCGAGAGCTCCTACAATGAGCAGTTCTTC.

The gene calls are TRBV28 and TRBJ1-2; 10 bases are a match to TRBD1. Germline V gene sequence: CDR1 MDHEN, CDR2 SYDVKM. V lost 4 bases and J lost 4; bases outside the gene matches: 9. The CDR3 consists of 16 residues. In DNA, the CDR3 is TGTGCCAGCAGTTCGGCCGGGACAGGGGACCGCTATGGCTACACCTTC. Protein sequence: CASSSAGTGDRYGYTF.

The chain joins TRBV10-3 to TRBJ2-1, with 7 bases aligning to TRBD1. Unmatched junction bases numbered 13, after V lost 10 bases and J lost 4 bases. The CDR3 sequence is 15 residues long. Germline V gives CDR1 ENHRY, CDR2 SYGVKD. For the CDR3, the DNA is TGTGCCACCCAGAGGACAGGTCTCTCATACAATGAGCAGTTCTTC. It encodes CATQRTGLSYNEQFF.

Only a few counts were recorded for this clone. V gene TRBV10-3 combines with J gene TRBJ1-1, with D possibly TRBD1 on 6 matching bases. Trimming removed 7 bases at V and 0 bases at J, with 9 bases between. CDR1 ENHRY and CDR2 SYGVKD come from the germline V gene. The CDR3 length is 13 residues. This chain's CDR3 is CAINRAMNTEAFF. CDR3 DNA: TGTGCCATCAACAGGGCCATGAACACTGAAGCTTTCTTT.

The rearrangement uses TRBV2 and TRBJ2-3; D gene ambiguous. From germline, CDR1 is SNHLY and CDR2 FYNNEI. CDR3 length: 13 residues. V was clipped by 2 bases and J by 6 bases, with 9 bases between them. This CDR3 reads CASSEPFMDTQYF. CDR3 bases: TGTGCCAGCAGTGAACCCTTTATGGATACGCAGTATTTT. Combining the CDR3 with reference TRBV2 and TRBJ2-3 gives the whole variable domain EPEVTQTPSHQVTQMGQEVILRCVPISNHLYFYWYRQILGQKVEFLVSFYNNEISEKSEIFDDQFSVERPDGSNFTLKIRSTKLEDSAMYFCASSEPFMDTQYFGPGTRLTVL.

The CDR3 coding sequence is TGCAGCGTGGGGTGGGGCTCGAACACCGGGGAGCTGTTTTTT. The encoded protein is CSVGWGSNTGELFF. The chain recombines TRBV29-1 with TRBJ2-2, with a tentative D call TRBD1 (5 bases). CDR3 length: 14 residues. From germline, CDR1 is SQVTM and CDR2 ANQGSEA. V lost 6 bases and J lost 0, with 11 bases in between.

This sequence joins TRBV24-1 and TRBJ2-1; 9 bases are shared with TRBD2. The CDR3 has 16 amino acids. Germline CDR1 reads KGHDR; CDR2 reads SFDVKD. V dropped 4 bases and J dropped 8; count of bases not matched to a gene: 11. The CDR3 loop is CATSEGPSGTFYEQFF. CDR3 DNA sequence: TGTGCCACCAGTGAGGGACCTAGCGGGACCTTCTATGAGCAGTTCTTC.